Below are 3 T cell receptor beta chains sequenced from a single sample in a study of molecular identifiers for immune sequencing clone quantification. Using its own MiXCR run on the PCR reads, TCRdb lists one record per CDR3 protein. Of around 100,000 distinct CDR3 sequences listed, 36% are singletons. Sequencing was done on a sample of naive CD8+ T cells from blood, with Jurkat cell RNA spiked in. Described subset: FACS-sorted CD8+CD4-CCR7+CD45RA+ naive T cells. Receptors were obtained from a human donor in good health. Some libraries in this study had Jurkat cell RNA spiked in.

This clonotype was detected only once. The chain is built from TRBV12-3 or TRBV12-4 and TRBJ2-1, with a tentative D call TRBD1 (5 bases). V was pared by 6 bases and J by 9 bases, with 12 bases between. This CDR3 has 12 amino acids. CDR3: CASRAREAEQFF. CDR3 coding DNA: TGTGCCAGCAGGGCCAGGGAAGCTGAGCAGTTCTTC.

The V gene is TRBV6-2 or TRBV6-3, the J gene TRBJ2-1, with no clear D. V gave up 2 bases and J gave up 5 bases, with 13 bases separating them. The CDR3 spans 15 residues. Germline CDR1 and CDR2: MNHEY and SVGEGT. The CDR3 DNA reads as TGTGCCAGCAGTTACGGGATCGGAACCCACAATGAGCAGTTCTTC. The encoded protein is CASSYGIGTHNEQFF.

J is TRBJ2-2 and V is TRBV20-1; the match to TRBD2 covers 11 bases. This CDR3 has 15 amino acids. Per the germline V gene, CDR1 is DFQATT and CDR2 is SNEGSKA (reference sequence). Trimming at V came to 5 bases and at J to 7 bases, leaving 9 bases not matched to a gene. CDR3 DNA sequence: TGCAGTGCTGATAGCGGGAGGGCCTTGGGCGGGGAGCTGTTTTTT. Its translation: CSADSGRALGGELFF.